This T cell receptor (beta chain) comes out of a study of T cell responses to AZD1222 COVID-19 vaccine. Trimming removed 1 base from V and 2 bases from J; junction bases left unmatched: 5. In germline, CDR1 is SGHRS, CDR2 YFSETQ. This CDR3 region has 16 residues. Method: immunoSEQ multiplex PCR; TCRdb's copy keeps in-frame clones and lacks some. The profile covers 120,000 or so clones, with more than 70% appearing a single time and 4% to 5.5% taken by the ten largest. This TCR derives from an adult in good health. The gene calls are TRBV5-1 and TRBJ1-4, with 7 bases fitting TRBD1. Material: peripheral blood, obtained on day 0 of AZD1222 vaccination. The CDR3 region has the DNA TGCGCCAGCAGCTTGCCCCAAGGGGGCACTAATGAAAAACTGTTTTTT. Its protein product is CASSLPQGGTNEKLFF.